The 25 T cell receptor beta chains listed next were all sequenced from one sample in a study of blood T cells in healthy people across ages. Then a second PCR, running roughly 6 to 12 cycles, was carried out with a sample-barcoded 5' primer and a J-beta primer mix. Using its own MiXCR run on the 5' RACE reads, TCRdb lists one record per CDR3 protein. This table has about 2 million distinct CDR3 sequences, about 50% appearing once. The sequenced sample was blood. These receptors originate from a middle-aged woman in good health.

This chain uses TRBV3-1 with TRBJ2-3, with D maybe TRBD1 (6 bases). The CDR3 is 15 residues long. The germline CDR1 and CDR2 sequences are LGHDT and YNNKEL (reference sequence). V lost 0 bases and J lost 5, with 12 bases in between. CDR3 in amino acids: CASSQETLGGDTQYF. CDR3 DNA sequence: TGTGCCAGCAGCCAAGAGACCCTAGGGGGAGATACGCAGTATTTT.

The chain links TRBV9 to TRBJ2-1; D unclear. Trimming stripped 1 base from V and 2 bases from J, with 10 bases between. Germline lookup yields CDR1 SGDLS and CDR2 YYNGEE. The CDR3 covers 15 residues. CDR3 sequence reads: CASSVNGQPYNEQFF. The CDR3 bases are TGTGCCAGCAGCGTAAACGGCCAACCCTACAATGAGCAGTTCTTC.

This chain connects TRBV29-1 to TRBJ1-2; 9 bases agree with TRBD1. V was clipped by 6 bases and J by 8 bases; unmatched bases: 7. This CDR3 is built from 12 residues. Germline assignment: CDR1 SQVTM and CDR2 ANQGSEA. The CDR3 is CSVGQGGRGYTF. CDR3 bases: TGCAGCGTGGGACAGGGAGGGAGAGGCTACACCTTC.

In its sample, this clonotype was seen a few times. The V and J genes are TRBV27 and TRBJ2-1; 10 nucleotides match TRBD2. The trim removed 4 bases at V and 9 bases at J, leaving 15 bases unmatched. Germline CDR1 is MNHEY and CDR2 is SMNVEV (reference sequence). The CDR3 runs to 17 residues. The CDR3: CASSSKLAGGDFCEQFF. CDR3 bases: TGTGCCAGCAGTTCCAAATTAGCGGGGGGAGACTTTTGTGAGCAGTTCTTC.

The chain couples TRBV28 to TRBJ1-6, with 11 bases identical to TRBD1. The CDR3 contains 16 residues. Germline V gene data show CDR1 as MDHEN and CDR2 as SYDVKM. The V gene end was trimmed by 5 bases and the J gene end by 6 bases; junction bases not matched to a gene: 6. In DNA form, the CDR3 reads TGTGCCAGCAGTCCAGGACAGGGGGCTCGTAATTCACCCCTCCACTTT. This sequence encodes CASSPGQGARNSPLHF.

The rearrangement joins TRBV7-9 to TRBJ2-4, with a tentative D call TRBD2 (7 bases). The CDR3 consists of 14 residues. Trimming took 7 bases from V and 1 from J, leaving 11 bases between them. The germline V gene encodes CDR1 SEHNR and CDR2 FQNEAQ (reference sequence). The CDR3 is CASKGGGAKNIQYF. CDR3 coding DNA: TGTGCCAGCAAGGGAGGGGGGGCCAAAAACATTCAGTACTTC.

In this sample, this clonotype turned up a few times. The chain carries TRBV18 and TRBJ2-3; 11 bases agree with TRBD1. The CDR3 runs 18 residues. The V segment lost 3 bases and the J segment 5 bases; nucleotides outside the gene matches: 13. Germline V CDR1 and CDR2: KGHSH, LQKENI. The CDR3 DNA sequence: TGTGCCAGCTCACCGAATATCCCGGACAGGGGGCAAGGAGATACGCAGTATTTT. Its translation is CASSPNIPDRGQGDTQYF.

The CDR3 DNA reads TGTGCCGGCCTTGATGGAAACTATGGCTACACCTTC. Translation gives CAGLDGNYGYTF. The rearrangement joins TRBV2 to TRBJ1-2; D uncertain. V dropped 11 bases and J dropped 2 bases, with 12 bases sitting between them. The CDR3 has 12 amino acids. Germline V gives CDR1 SNHLY, CDR2 FYNNEI.

The chain has TRBV4-1 and TRBJ2-2, with D possibly matching TRBD1 (5 bases). With 1 base removed from V and 7 bases from J, the gap between germline ends came to 13 bases. The germline gives CDR1 MGHRA, CDR2 YSYEKL. This CDR3 has 15 residues. CDR3 in amino acids: CASSQGRVKGGELFF. The CDR3 nucleotides are TGCGCCAGCAGCCAAGGCAGGGTCAAGGGCGGGGAGCTGTTTTTT.

This clonotype was seen more than once but under ten times. The chain recombines TRBV14 with TRBJ2-6; TRBD1 might be the D (5 bases). The CDR3 runs to 15 residues. Trimming shortened V by 0 bases and J by 14 bases, and 17 bases separated the two germline ends. Germline V gene lookup returns CDR1 SGHDN and CDR2 FVKESK. CDR3 nucleotides: TGTGCCAGCAGCCAAGAAGCTCCCGGTTTGGGGCTCCTGACTTTC. Protein product: CASSQEAPGLGLLTF.

The chain is built from TRBV12-3 or TRBV12-4 and TRBJ1-2; 7 bases align to TRBD1. This CDR3 has 13 amino acids. With V trimmed by 7 bases and J by 8 bases, 10 bases remained unmatched. This chain's CDR3 is CASTTGVIRGYTF. For the CDR3, the DNA is TGTGCCAGCACTACAGGGGTGATTCGGGGCTACACCTTC.

There are many counts of this clonotype. This chain joins TRBV7-2 and TRBJ2-3; D is ambiguous. V was trimmed by 5 bases and J by 6 bases, leaving 12 bases between them. The CDR3 loop spans 13 amino acids. Germline-derived CDR1 and CDR2 are SGHTA and FQGNSA. The CDR3 protein is CASSPPGPDTQYF. As DNA, the CDR3 is TGTGCCAGCAGCCCCCCCGGCCCCGATACGCAGTATTTT.

The chain has TRBV6-2 or TRBV6-3 and TRBJ1-2; D is unclear. Germline V lookup: CDR1 MNHEY, CDR2 SVGEGT. Trimming cost V 2 bases and J 4 bases, with 8 bases left between them. CDR3 length: 13 residues. DNA for the CDR3: TGTGCCAGCAGTTACGCACAGCTCTATGGCTACACCTTC. Encoded protein: CASSYAQLYGYTF.

This clonotype was counted only a few times. The chain employs TRBV11-2 and TRBJ2-1; D remains unclear. Trimming pared 5 bases from V and 7 bases from J, leaving 15 bases between. There are 14 residues in the CDR3. CDR1 SGHAT and CDR2 FQNNGV come from the germline V gene. This chain's CDR3 is CASSQGRRDNEQFF. The DNA of the CDR3 is TGTGCCAGCAGCCAAGGGCGAAGGGATAATGAGCAGTTCTTC.

CDR3 DNA: TGTGCCAGCAGTCCGACGGGACAGACCTCTGGAAACACCATATATTTT. It codes for CASSPTGQTSGNTIYF. V is TRBV28 and J is TRBJ1-3; 7 positions agree with TRBD1. The CDR3 has 16 amino acids. Losses at the gene ends were 5 bases for V and 0 bases for J; bases not matched to a gene: 7. The germline V gene encodes CDR1 MDHEN and CDR2 SYDVKM.

This clonotype came up a few times. The rearrangement joins TRBV29-1 to TRBJ2-1; D may correspond to TRBD1 or TRBD2 (6 bases each). Germline CDR1 is SQVTM and CDR2 is ANQGSEA. The CDR3 has 13 residues. Deletions cut 8 bases from V and 9 bases from J, with 20 bases between. The CDR3, as DNA: TGCAGCCCCTGGGACTCCGCCAGGGGTGAGCAGTTCTTC. Encoded protein: CSPWDSARGEQFF.

V and J are TRBV12-3 or TRBV12-4 and TRBJ1-5; TRBD1 agrees at 7 bases. V was clipped by 1 base and J by 5 bases; unmatched bases: 8. This CDR3 region has 16 residues. As DNA, the CDR3 is TGTGCCAGCAGTTTAGGCCCAAGGGGGCCACATCAGCCCCAGCATTTT. Encoded protein: CASSLGPRGPHQPQHF.

The gene calls are TRBV4-3 and TRBJ1-4, with TRBD1 matching 7 bases. With 11 bases clipped from V and 5 bases from J, the junction kept 8 bases outside the gene matches. CDR1 is LGHNA, CDR2 YSLEER, per germline. The CDR3 extends over 13 amino acids. CDR3 in amino acids: CAAAGGLNEKLFF. In DNA form, the CDR3 reads TGCGCCGCGGCAGGGGGGTTGAATGAAAAACTGTTTTTT.

This clonotype has just a few counts. V gene TRBV6-2 or TRBV6-3 combines with J gene TRBJ2-7; 7 bases match TRBD2. Per germline, CDR1 MNHEY and CDR2 SVGEGT. Trimming cost V 10 bases and J 2 bases; bases outside gene matches: 5. The CDR3 runs 12 residues. DNA for the CDR3: TGTGCCACCTTGGGAGGGGCCTACGAGCAGTACTTC. Its translation: CATLGGAYEQYF.

This chain links TRBV2 with TRBJ2-1; D remains ambiguous. The CDR3 runs 11 residues. V lost 3 bases and J lost 8, with 5 bases in between. Germline V gene lookup returns CDR1 SNHLY and CDR2 FYNNEI. CDR3 bases: TGTGCCAGCAGTGAGGTCTATGAGCAGTTCTTC. Translation: CASSEVYEQFF.

The rearrangement uses TRBV7-3 and TRBJ2-1; TRBD2 matches at 9 bases. The CDR3 is 15 amino acids. Germline-derived CDR1 and CDR2 are SGHTA and FQGTGA. The V segment lost 2 bases and the J segment 6 bases; nucleotides outside the gene matches: 5. The DNA of the CDR3 is TGTGCCAGCAGCTTAGGCGGGGGGGGGTTCAATGAGCAGTTCTTC. Protein product: CASSLGGGGFNEQFF.

V usage is TRBV12-3 or TRBV12-4 and J usage is TRBJ2-3; TRBD2 matches at 10 bases. The length of the CDR3 is 17 residues. V was pared by 3 bases and J by 0 bases, with 6 bases of the junction left unmatched. CDR3 residues: CASSFPKTSGSTDTQYF. The CDR3 DNA sequence: TGTGCCAGCAGTTTCCCGAAGACTAGCGGGAGCACAGATACGCAGTATTTT.

The V call is TRBV15, the J call TRBJ2-1; D may be TRBD2 (6 bases). The CDR3 sequence is 13 residues long. Germline CDR1 is LNHNV and CDR2 is YYDKDF (reference sequence). Between the trimmed V and J ends, which lost 0 bases and 13 bases, there was a span of 13 bases. CDR3 in amino acids: CATSREGGKTQFF. As DNA, the CDR3 is TGTGCCACCAGCAGAGAGGGAGGTAAGACCCAGTTCTTC.

The V gene is TRBV3-1, the J gene TRBJ2-7; 8 bases match TRBD1. Matching the DNA end better, TRBJ2-5 makes the J call doubtful. CDR1 is LGHDT and CDR2 is YNNKEL in the germline V gene (reference sequence). The CDR3 is 19 amino acids. The DNA for the CDR3 is TGTGCCAGCAGCCAAGACGGCCAGGGGGCAGTTAAGGTAGTGAAGACCCAGTACTTC. Its protein product is CASSQDGQGAVKVVKTQYF.

This clonotype was counted between two and nine times. The J gene is TRBJ2-5, the V gene TRBV7-2; D may be TRBD1 or TRBD2 (6 bases each). The CDR3 consists of 15 residues. Trimming cost V 6 bases and J 1 base, with 15 bases left between them. The germline CDR1 and CDR2 sequences are SGHTA and FQGNSA. The DNA for the CDR3 is TGTGCCAGCAGAAGGGGGGCAGCCCTCCAAGAGACCCAGTACTTC. It encodes CASRRGAALQETQYF.